This T cell receptor (beta chain) originates from a study of cytomegalovirus exposure and HLA in healthy donors. Study in general: Among 350 to 500 genotyped donors, around 80% fell in the Caucasian-associated ancestry cluster.

As to this clone: Antigen specificity is unknown.

Germline lookup yields CDR1 SNHLY and CDR2 FYNNEI. CDR3 length equals 15 residues. Trimming pared 2 bases from V and 0 bases from J, leaving 10 bases between. The PCR ran on 60 Vbeta and 13 Jbeta primers. The protocol was immunoSEQ multiplex PCR, while the TCRdb copy is restricted to in-frame clones and leaves out a portion. The sample includes around 200,000 clones. Notes on the study in general: An analysis done earlier found most TCR beta V segments productive about 87% or about 30% of the time.

The sample was PBMCs. This chain joins TRBV2 and TRBJ1-2; the D is unclear. The clonotype originates from a woman younger than 30 in good health and CMV-seropositive. CDR3 bases: TGTGCCAGCAGTGAAAATAGAGGGACTAACTATGGCTACACCTTC. It yields the protein CASSENRGTNYGYTF.